Listed here are 5 T cell receptor beta chains from one sample, sequenced in a study of T cells in Graves' hyperthyroidism and ophthalmopathy. Amplification of TCR beta CDR3 regions was performed using RNA transcripts as template. The primer set for the first-round RT-PCR of the TCR CDR3 was HTBI. From the multiplex PCR reads, TCRdb called clonotypes with MiXCR, one entry per CDR3 protein. The sample shows around 420,000 distinct CDR3 sequences, roughly 13% of them seen only once. Source material: blood. The receptors were gathered from a woman aged 18-35 years with Graves' hyperthyroidism.

This clonotype appeared many times. V and J are TRBV6-1 and TRBJ1-6; D is possibly TRBD1 (5 bases). Trimming took off 6 bases at V and 11 bases at J, with 8 bases between the two ends. The CDR3 covers 11 residues. Germline V gives CDR1 MNHNS, CDR2 SASEGT. The CDR3 sequence: CASSRDTPLHF. CDR3 nucleotides: TGTGCCAGCAGCAGGGATACACCCCTCCACTTT.

The chain employs TRBV18 and TRBJ2-1; D is perhaps TRBD2 (6 bases). The V and J ends lost 6 bases and 0 bases respectively, with 24 bases between them. Germline V gene data show CDR1 as KGHSH and CDR2 as LQKENI. The CDR3 has 19 amino acids. CDR3 sequence (DNA): TGTGCCAGCTCTCCATTCCCGAGGCGGGAATCGAGCTCCTACAATGAGCAGTTCTTC. Its translation: CASSPFPRRESSSYNEQFF.

This clonotype was seen repeatedly, ten times or more. The chain employs TRBV5-1 and TRBJ2-1; TRBD1 might be the D (5 bases). The CDR3 loop spans 15 amino acids. Germline-derived CDR1 and CDR2 are SGHRS and YFSETQ. The ends were cut back, 6 bases at V and 4 bases at J, with 17 bases in the middle. The CDR3 reads CASKSGSPQYNEQFF. Written as DNA, the CDR3 is TGCGCCAGCAAGTCAGGGTCCCCACAATACAATGAGCAGTTCTTC.

This clonotype showed up many times. The chain employs TRBV28 and TRBJ1-4; D perhaps matches TRBD1 (6 bases). With 6 bases removed from V and 4 bases from J, the gap between germline ends came to 15 bases. The germline V gene has CDR1 MDHEN and CDR2 SYDVKM. CDR3 length: 15 residues. The CDR3 spells CASSSEDRLNEKLFF. The CDR3 DNA sequence: TGTGCCAGCAGCTCTGAGGACAGACTTAATGAAAAACTGTTTTTT.

This clonotype was found many times. The chain couples TRBV15 to TRBJ1-1; no firm D call. Germline V lookup: CDR1 LNHNV, CDR2 YYDKDF (reference sequence). The V end was cut by 0 bases, the J end by 6 bases, with 11 bases between. This CDR3 has 14 residues. The CDR3 protein is CATSRDTSPPEAFF. The CDR3 coding sequence is TGTGCCACCAGCAGAGATACGTCACCGCCTGAAGCTTTCTTT. The complete variable domain, with remaining parts taken from reference TRBV15 and TRBJ1-1, reads DAMVIQNPRYQVTQFGKPVTLSCSQTLNHNVMYWYQQKSSQAPKLLFHYYDKDFNNEADTPDNFQSRRPNTSFCFLDIRSPGLGDTAMYLCATSRDTSPPEAFFGQGTRLTVV.